The entry below gives a single TCR beta chain sequence along with its context. The antigen remains undetermined. The record originates from a study of CD8+CD57+ T cells in acquired aplastic anemia. Study-level information: Average DNA yield from sorted CD4+ and CD8+ cells was around 3.2 ug. Study-wide points: Between patients and controls, CD8+ Simpson's diversity did not vary significantly.

V was shortened by 6 bases and J by 3 bases, with 11 bases between the two germline ends. Germline values: CDR1 SNHLY, CDR2 FYNNEI. The CDR3 spans 13 residues. Profiling that covered TCR beta VDJ and CDR3 relied on genomic DNA as its template. A single record per CDR3 protein comes from TCRdb applying MiXCR to the reads. The table has approximately 98,000 distinct CDR3 sequences, around 50% seen once. The rearrangement joins TRBV2 to TRBJ2-5, with D tentatively TRBD2 (6 bases). The sample comprised sorted CD4+, CD8+, or CD8+CD57+ T cells (not recorded which) from PBMCs. This clonotype originated in a human donor in good health, serving as a control. The CDR3 coding sequence is TGTGCCAGCAGGGAGGGGATGGAAGAGACCCAGTACTTC. It translates to CASREGMEETQYF.